This TCR beta chain was documented in a study of primary melanoma T cells and metastatic recurrence. Study-wide findings and caveats: Melanomas with T-cell fraction above 20% appeared to have better outcomes. Reportedly, T-cell fraction predicted progression-free survival beyond thickness, ulceration, mitoses, age.

Patients with resected primary melanoma were considered at risk of metastatic recurrence. Worth noting for this clone: Its antigen is undetermined.

The repertoire was sequenced with immunoSEQ multiplex PCR; TCRdb's copy has only in-frame clones and lacks some. The repertoire includes more than 90 clones, approximately 94% of them detected once, and 10% to 15% sits in the top ten. Germline CDR1 and CDR2: LNHDA and SQIVND (reference sequence). Trimming left V 3 bases short and J 7 bases short, with 12 bases between. The CDR3 runs 14 residues. The TCR originated in a human donor with melanoma. V and J are TRBV19 and TRBJ1-4; the D gene is possibly TRBD1 (5 bases). The sample was melanoma tumor tissue. The chain's CDR3 is CASSIGATGEKLFF. As DNA, the CDR3 is TGTGCCAGTAGTATCGGGGCGACGGGTGAAAAACTGTTTTTT.